The 17 T cell receptor beta chains below were found in one sample sequenced in a study of blood T cells in healthy people across ages. The use of a sample-barcoded 5' primer and a J-beta primer mix characterized a second PCR of 7 to 11 cycles. TCRdb reprocessed the 5' RACE reads via MiXCR and lists one record per CDR3 protein. Altogether 1.2 million to 1.5 million distinct CDR3 sequences are present, about 40% being singletons, with the ten largest covering roughly 8.2%. Sequenced material: blood. Receptor source: a woman under 30 in good health.

This clonotype was recorded many times. The chain links TRBV29-1 to TRBJ1-2; no definite D call. Trimming cost V 3 bases and J 2 bases, with 7 bases left between them. From germline, CDR1 is SQVTM and CDR2 ANQGSEA. CDR3 length: 12 residues. This CDR3 is CSVDPANYGYTF. CDR3 bases: TGCAGCGTTGATCCGGCCAACTATGGCTACACCTTC.

The table lists this clonotype with a few counts. The chain has TRBV10-3 and TRBJ1-2, with 8 positions matching TRBD1. After removal of 4 bases from V and 7 bases from J, the junction contained 11 bases not matched to a gene. CDR1 and CDR2 from the germline V gene are ENHRY and SYGVKD. CDR3 size: 15 residues. The chain's CDR3 is CAISALGQGASGYTF. The CDR3 coding sequence is TGTGCCATCAGTGCCTTGGGTCAGGGGGCTAGTGGCTACACCTTC.

The chain joins TRBV27 to TRBJ2-7, with 10 nucleotides matching TRBD1. The CDR3 sequence is 16 residues long. The germline V gene has CDR1 MNHEY and CDR2 SMNVEV (reference sequence). The V and J ends lost 2 bases and 4 bases, in that order; junction bases with no gene match: 8. The CDR3 nucleotides are TGTGCCAGCAGTTTACCGTACGGGACAGGGGTTTACGAGCAGTACTTC. Encoded protein: CASSLPYGTGVYEQYF.

The V and J genes are TRBV27 and TRBJ2-7; D not certain. The ends were cut back, 5 bases at V and 2 bases at J, with 7 bases in the middle. The CDR3 loop spans 12 amino acids. Germline lookup yields CDR1 MNHEY and CDR2 SMNVEV (reference sequence). The CDR3 sequence is CASSKGPYEQYF. The CDR3 DNA reads as TGTGCCAGCAGTAAGGGCCCCTACGAGCAGTACTTC.

This clonotype was observed a few times. This chain connects TRBV14 to TRBJ2-5, with unresolved D. The CDR3 is made up of 13 amino acids. The germline V gene has CDR1 SGHDN and CDR2 FVKESK. Trimming shortened V by 1 base and J by 7 bases, and 10 bases separated the two germline ends. CDR3 coding DNA: TGTGCCAGCAGCCAAGCCCCCATGGGGACCCAGTACTTC. It yields the protein CASSQAPMGTQYF.

The chain is built from TRBV2 and TRBJ2-5, with D unresolved. Trimming cost V 1 base and J 1 base, with 4 bases left between them. Germline-derived CDR1 and CDR2 are SNHLY and FYNNEI. This CDR3 comprises 13 residues. The CDR3 spells CASSEETQETQYF. CDR3 bases: TGTGCCAGCAGTGAAGAAACCCAAGAGACCCAGTACTTC.

The sample holds a few counts of this clonotype. The rearrangement links TRBV12-3 or TRBV12-4 to TRBJ2-7; 10 nucleotides align to TRBD2. Near its end, the DNA agrees better with TRBJ2-5, so the J call may be wrong. The CDR3 runs 17 residues. CDR3 loop: CASSFPGQREGRETQYF. The CDR3 coding sequence is TGTGCCAGCAGTTTCCCCGGACAGCGGGAGGGCAGGGAGACCCAGTACTTC.

The chain has TRBV7-8 and TRBJ2-5; 11 positions agree with TRBD2. Per germline, CDR1 SGHVS and CDR2 FQNEAQ. The V and J ends lost 0 bases and 11 bases, in that order; junction bases with no gene match: 11. The CDR3 extends over 16 amino acids. The CDR3 nucleotides are TGTGCCAGCAGCTTAGCGGCTAGCGGGAGGACGAATGAGCAGTACTTC. It codes for CASSLAASGRTNEQYF.

The chain uses TRBV30 and TRBJ1-4; D gene ambiguous. Germline V gene lookup returns CDR1 GTSNPN and CDR2 SVGIG (reference sequence). The CDR3 sequence is 15 residues long. V was pared by 1 base and J by 0 bases, with 9 bases between. CDR3 residues: CAWSGWESTNEKLFF. The CDR3 region has the DNA TGTGCCTGGAGTGGCTGGGAGTCAACTAATGAAAAACTGTTTTTT.

This clonotype was seen a handful of times. V gene TRBV5-5 combines with J gene TRBJ2-3; D call uncertain. This CDR3 is 14 amino acids long. The germline CDR1 and CDR2 sequences are SGHKS and YYEKEE (reference sequence). Trimming took 4 bases from V and 1 from J, leaving 10 bases between them. CDR3 amino acids: CASSVGAGTDTQYF. The CDR3 DNA is TGTGCCAGCAGCGTTGGTGCCGGCACAGATACGCAGTATTTT.

This rearrangement joins TRBV7-9 to TRBJ1-1; D uncertain. Germline V CDR1 and CDR2: SEHNR, FQNEAQ (reference sequence). V was cut by 5 bases and J by 4 bases, with 11 bases left in between. The CDR3 runs 13 residues. Written as DNA, the CDR3 is TGTGCCAGCAGCCCTCCGTGGGGCACTGAAGCTTTCTTT. Translated, it gives CASSPPWGTEAFF.

The chain carries TRBV4-1 and TRBJ2-3; D is ambiguous. V was shortened by 0 bases and J by 5 bases, with 12 bases between the two germline ends. The CDR3 covers 15 residues. Germline CDR1 is MGHRA and CDR2 is YSYEKL. CDR3 DNA sequence: TGCGCCAGCAGCCAAGAATCCTTTATAGTAGATACGCAGTATTTT. It specifies CASSQESFIVDTQYF.

The chain links TRBV12-3 or TRBV12-4 to TRBJ1-6, with a tentative D call TRBD1 (5 bases). V was clipped by 8 bases and J by 10 bases, with 18 bases between them. CDR3 size: 14 residues. Here the CDR3 DNA reads TGTGCCAGCCTCGGGGCCGGGTCGGGGTCACCCCTCCACTTT. Its protein product is CASLGAGSGSPLHF.

The CDR3 is CASRMGTGKANYGYTF. DNA for the CDR3: TGTGCCAGCAGGATGGGGACGGGGAAGGCTAACTATGGCTACACCTTC. The V and J genes are TRBV27 and TRBJ1-2, with a weak D call TRBD1 (5 bases). Germline CDR1 is MNHEY and CDR2 is SMNVEV (reference sequence). The ends were cut back, 6 bases at V and 0 bases at J, with 17 bases in the middle. The CDR3 sequence is 16 residues long.

This sequence joins TRBV2 and TRBJ2-7; D is uncertain. Between the trimmed V and J ends, which lost 1 base and 2 bases, there was a span of 9 bases. The CDR3 has 14 residues. Germline CDR1 reads SNHLY; CDR2 reads FYNNEI. The CDR3 coding sequence is TGTGCCAGCAGTGAAGAAGGTCCCGCCTACGAGCAGTACTTC. This codes for CASSEEGPAYEQYF.

A few counts support this clonotype. This chain links TRBV7-9 with TRBJ1-2; D is ambiguous. Germline V gene sequence: CDR1 SEHNR, CDR2 FQNEAQ (reference sequence). Trimming pared 4 bases from V and 7 bases from J, leaving 13 bases between. The CDR3 covers 13 residues. The CDR3: CASSSGPGGGYTF. The CDR3 coding sequence is TGTGCCAGCAGCTCAGGACCGGGCGGTGGCTACACCTTC.

This clonotype was seen more than once but under ten times. The V gene is TRBV6-5, the J gene TRBJ2-7; no reliable D call. The CDR3 is made up of 15 amino acids. V gave up 0 bases and J gave up 2 bases, with 11 bases separating them. Germline V lookup: CDR1 MNHEY, CDR2 SVGAGI. This chain's CDR3 is CASSYSGYSTYEQYF. The CDR3 coding sequence is TGTGCCAGCAGTTACTCGGGATACTCCACCTACGAGCAGTACTTC.